The entry below gives a single T cell receptor beta chain sequence along with its context. Its cognate antigen is unknown. Whether given at about 4 or about 12 weeks, second doses were pooled. The CDR3 is 12 residues long. Germline lookup yields CDR1 KGHSY and CDR2 FQNENV. The V and J ends lost 1 base and 6 bases respectively, with 3 bases between them. The repertoire was sequenced with immunoSEQ multiplex PCR; TCRdb's copy has only in-frame clones and lacks some. The sample lists some 190,000 clones, approximately 90% occurring once. The data stem from a study of T cell responses to AZD1222 COVID-19 vaccine. Overall study results and limits: Possibly, clonal diversity was underestimated; donors were largely white British and included more females. Among those given AZD1222, only six were seropositive at baseline.

The clonotype comes from an adult who received the AZD1222 COVID-19 vaccine. This chain joins TRBV16 and TRBJ2-2; no definite D call. Sequencing used peripheral blood, obtained 28 days after the second AZD1222 dose. CDR3: CASSQYSGELFF. For the CDR3, the DNA is TGTGCCAGCAGCCAATATTCCGGGGAGCTGTTTTTT.